The 2 T cell receptor beta chains given below trace back to one sample, sequenced in a study of human T cells and chemical hapten exposure. MiXCR, applied by TCRdb to the RACE reads, yields one record per CDR3 protein. The profile shows about 90,000 distinct CDR3 sequences, approximately 11% of them singletons. Time point defined: patch test 3, about 24 weeks after DPC sensitization. Indicated treatment: therapeutic diphenylcyclopropenone sensitization with weekly scalp DPC. The sequenced sample was whole blood, obtained in connection with sensitization to the hapten diphenylcyclopropenone (DPC). The receptors shown here come from a woman aged 30 to 39 with alopecia areata. Some clones in this sample may be carry-over from other donors' samples.

This clonotype was picked up a small number of times. The rearrangement links TRBV29-1 to TRBJ1-4; D uncertain. V was pared by 4 bases and J by 8 bases, with 5 bases between. Germline-derived CDR1 and CDR2 are SQVTM and ANQGSEA. This CDR3 comprises 10 residues. The CDR3 here is CSVGEEKLFF. In nucleotides, the CDR3 is TGCAGCGTTGGAGAAGAAAAACTGTTTTTT.

This clonotype has at least ten counts. V is TRBV6-6 and J is TRBJ2-1, with D unclear. Per germline, CDR1 MNHNY and CDR2 SVGAGI (reference sequence). This CDR3 has 13 residues. V lost 8 bases, J lost 8 bases, and 16 bases lay in between. Here the CDR3 reads CASWRYTSDEQFF. DNA for the CDR3: TGTGCCAGCTGGCGATACACGTCGGATGAGCAGTTCTTC.